Presented here are 26 T cell receptor beta chains from one specimen sequenced in a study of shared clonotypes between healthy human individuals. Data came from immunoSEQ multiplex PCR; TCRdb stores just in-frame clones and leaves some out. The sample includes 850,000 to 1,100,000 clones, 70% to 85% of them seen just once. Sequencing was done on a sample of memory CD4+ T cells from PBMCs. Subset noted: CD45RA-negative fraction. These receptors were taken from a man aged 18 to 29 in good health. Some clones in this sample may be carry-over from other donors' samples.

The CDR3 region is CASSFLGASTTDTQYF. The CDR3 DNA reads TGTGCCAGCAGCTTCTTGGGGGCTAGTACCACAGATACGCAGTATTTT. The chain recombines TRBV7-2 with TRBJ2-3, with TRBD1 as a possible D gene (6 bases). CDR1 and CDR2 from the germline V gene are SGHTA and FQGNSA. The CDR3 consists of 16 residues. V lost 3 bases and J 2 bases, leaving 15 bases between the germline ends.

The chain combines TRBV5-4 with TRBJ2-2, with 10 bases lining up with TRBD2. Germline loops: CDR1 SGHNT, CDR2 YYREEE (reference sequence). Trimming took 4 bases from V and 1 from J; bases not matched to a gene: 1. The CDR3 has 15 residues. CDR3: CASSRTSGNTGELFF. DNA of the CDR3: TGTGCCAGCAGCCGGACTAGCGGGAACACCGGGGAGCTGTTTTTT.

This sequence joins TRBV7-2 and TRBJ1-2, with TRBD1 matching 9 bases. After removal of 3 bases from V and 7 bases from J, the junction contained 3 bases not matched to a gene. The CDR3 totals 13 residues. Germline-derived CDR1 and CDR2 are SGHTA and FQGNSA. CDR3 coding DNA: TGTGCCAGCAGCTTCCACAGGGGGCTTGGCTACACCTTC. Translating it yields CASSFHRGLGYTF.

This clone was recorded only once. The chain combines TRBV30 with TRBJ1-2, with unresolved D. Germline-derived CDR1 and CDR2 are GTSNPN and SVGIG (reference sequence). The V and J ends lost 0 bases and 8 bases respectively, with 13 bases between them. This CDR3 comprises 13 residues. Written as DNA, the CDR3 is TGTGCCTGGAGTGTACTAAGGATAGGAGGCTACACCTTC. Protein product: CAWSVLRIGGYTF.

The chain employs TRBV10-3 and TRBJ1-1, with D hard to call. This CDR3 spans 14 amino acids. With 0 bases removed from V and 6 bases from J, the gap between germline ends came to 11 bases. Germline-derived CDR1 and CDR2 are ENHRY and SYGVKD. As DNA, the CDR3 is TGTGCCATCAGTGAGTCCCTCGAGGTTGCTGAAGCTTTCTTT. Translation: CAISESLEVAEAFF.

This chain links TRBV19 with TRBJ1-5; no clear D gene. Germline V CDR1 and CDR2: LNHDA, SQIVND (reference sequence). V dropped 6 bases and J dropped 2 bases, with 17 bases sitting between them. CDR3 length: 16 amino acids. The CDR3 DNA reads TGTGCCAGTAGCCCGAGCGTCGGGCAGGGCAATCAGCCCCAGCATTTT. Protein sequence: CASSPSVGQGNQPQHF.

The chain carries TRBV5-4 and TRBJ2-6; D call uncertain. Germline CDR1 is SGHNT and CDR2 is YYREEE (reference sequence). CDR3 size: 15 residues. Deletions cut 4 bases from V and 0 bases from J, with 8 bases between. This CDR3 reads CASSRAISGANVLTF. The DNA of the CDR3 is TGTGCCAGCAGCCGTGCAATCTCTGGGGCCAACGTCCTGACTTTC.

This chain joins TRBV11-2 and TRBJ2-2, with a possible D match to TRBD1 (5 bases). V lost 0 bases to trimming and J lost 0 bases, with 8 bases between them. The length of the CDR3 is 16 residues. CDR1 is SGHAT and CDR2 is FQNNGV in the germline V gene. CDR3 sequence reads: CASSLEGVANTGELFF. The CDR3 region has the DNA TGTGCCAGCAGCTTAGAAGGGGTCGCGAACACCGGGGAGCTGTTTTTT. Full variable domain (rest looked up from reference TRBV11-2 and TRBJ2-2): EAGVAQSPRYKIIEKRQSVAFWCNPISGHATLYWYQQILGQGPKLLIQFQNNGVVDDSQLPKDRFSAERLKGVDSTLKIQPAKLEDSAVYLCASSLEGVANTGELFFGEGSRLTVL.

The chain employs TRBV5-1 and TRBJ2-1, with 8 bases matching TRBD2. CDR3 length equals 17 residues. V shed 7 bases, J shed 4 bases, and the junction held 16 bases outside the gene matches. Germline CDR1 SGHRS, CDR2 YFSETQ. CDR3 residues: CASGSAADGREYNEQFF. The CDR3 nucleotides read TGCGCCAGCGGCTCCGCTGCCGACGGGAGGGAGTACAATGAGCAGTTCTTC.

The chain uses TRBV28 and TRBJ2-7; TRBD2 might be the D (6 bases). V gave up 3 bases and J gave up 1 base, with 19 bases separating them. Looked up from germline, CDR1 is MDHEN and CDR2 is SYDVKM. CDR3 size: 17 residues. The CDR3: CASSFLAQRAPSYEQYF. The CDR3 bases are TGTGCCAGCAGTTTTTTAGCTCAGCGGGCCCCTTCCTACGAGCAGTACTTC.

The J gene is TRBJ1-2, the V gene TRBV12-5; D remains ambiguous. The CDR3 has 13 amino acids. Germline assignment: CDR1 LGHNT and CDR2 FRNRAP. Deletions cut 6 bases from V and 4 bases from J, with 12 bases between. CDR3 loop: CASGKRGVYGYTF. CDR3 coding DNA: TGTGCTAGTGGAAAGAGAGGCGTCTATGGCTACACCTTC.

The V call is TRBV11-2, the J call TRBJ2-5; TRBD2 is a possible D gene (5 bases). Germline values: CDR1 SGHAT, CDR2 FQNNGV. This CDR3 contains 16 residues. With 4 bases removed from V and 2 bases from J, the gap between germline ends came to 17 bases. Written as DNA, the CDR3 is TGTGCCAGCAGCTCTCGACCGACCGGGATTCAAGAGACCCAGTACTTC. Translation: CASSSRPTGIQETQYF.

This clone showed up just a few times. This chain uses TRBV27 with TRBJ2-5; possible D gene TRBD2, 5 bases. Germline-derived CDR1 and CDR2 are MNHEY and SMNVEV (reference sequence). With 4 bases removed from V and 9 bases from J, the gap between germline ends came to 18 bases. This CDR3 region has 14 residues. The CDR3 sequence: CASSSLGLVGAQYF. Here the CDR3 DNA reads TGTGCCAGCAGTTCTCTTGGACTCGTTGGGGCCCAGTACTTC.

V and J are TRBV21-1 and TRBJ2-7; the table's D call TRBD2 went unverified against the DNA. TRBV21-1 is deemed a pseudogene. CDR3 length equals 15 residues. Here the CDR3 DNA reads TGTGCCAGCAGCAAAATAGGTCCGGGTACCTACGAGCAGTACTTC. Translation: CASSKIGPGTYEQYF.

The chain links TRBV4-1 to TRBJ2-3; no firm D call. The CDR3 extends over 14 amino acids. Trimming shortened V by 4 bases and J by 1 base, and 9 bases separated the two germline ends. From germline, CDR1 is MGHRA and CDR2 YSYEKL. For the CDR3, the DNA is TGCGCCAGCAGCCTTAAGGTCGGCACAGATACGCAGTATTTT. It encodes CASSLKVGTDTQYF.

The rearrangement links TRBV11-2 to TRBJ1-5; D might be TRBD1 (5 bases). Per the germline V gene, CDR1 is SGHAT and CDR2 is FQNNGV. The CDR3 covers 13 residues. V dropped 9 bases and J dropped 2 bases, with 11 bases sitting between them. The CDR3 spells CASHSGGNQPQHF. CDR3 DNA sequence: TGTGCCAGTCATTCGGGGGGCAATCAGCCCCAGCATTTT.

This clone appeared once. This chain joins TRBV19 and TRBJ1-5; 11 positions match TRBD1. Losses at the gene ends were 6 bases for V and 9 bases for J; bases not matched to a gene: 19. This CDR3 region has 18 residues. The germline gives CDR1 LNHDA, CDR2 SQIVND (reference sequence). The CDR3 DNA follows: TGTGCCAGTAGAGACAAGGGACAGGGGGGAACGCGGGTTCCGCCCCAGCATTTT. It yields the protein CASRDKGQGGTRVPPQHF.

The gene calls are TRBV5-1 and TRBJ2-5; D is perhaps TRBD1 or TRBD2 (5 bases each). V lost 3 bases and J 1 base, leaving 13 bases between the germline ends. The length of the CDR3 is 15 residues. Germline V gene lookup returns CDR1 SGHRS and CDR2 YFSETQ. The CDR3 spells CASSSLTGTQETQYF. The CDR3 nucleotides are TGCGCCAGCAGCTCGTTAACGGGGACCCAAGAGACCCAGTACTTC.

V usage is TRBV2 and J usage is TRBJ1-5, with TRBD1 matching over 7 bases. Germline V lookup: CDR1 SNHLY, CDR2 FYNNEI. J was trimmed by 2 bases and V by 6 bases; bases with no gene match: 1. The CDR3 runs to 13 residues. CDR3 loop: CASRQGGNQPQHF. For the CDR3, the DNA is TGTGCCAGCAGGCAGGGGGGCAATCAGCCCCAGCATTTT.

Note on this clone: Other DNA sequences in the sample encode the same CDR3. The J gene is TRBJ2-3, the V gene TRBV9; 9 nucleotides align to TRBD2. The CDR3 length is 16 residues. CDR1 and CDR2 from the germline V gene are SGDLS and YYNGEE. The V gene end was trimmed by 3 bases and the J gene end by 0 bases; junction bases not matched to a gene: 5. Here the CDR3 reads CASSAVAGVSTDTQYF. The CDR3 nucleotides read TGTGCCAGCAGCGCAGTAGCGGGAGTGAGCACAGATACGCAGTATTTT.

This clone was counted between two and nine times. CDR3 sequence: CASSQTQGQPQHF. CDR3 DNA sequence: TGTGCCAGCAGCCAAACCCAGGGTCAGCCCCAGCATTTT. The chain links TRBV11-1 to TRBJ1-5, with TRBD1 as a possible D gene (5 bases). V shed 5 bases and J shed 6 bases, with 11 bases lying between them. This CDR3 spans 13 amino acids. Looked up from germline, CDR1 is SGHAT and CDR2 is FQDESV (reference sequence).

Comments on this clone: The same CDR3 also results from other DNA sequences found in this sample. V is TRBV7-9 and J is TRBJ1-5, with 7 bases lining up with TRBD1. The CDR3 runs 14 residues. Germline CDR1 SEHNR, CDR2 FQNEAQ (reference sequence). Trimming cost V 5 bases and J 7 bases; bases outside gene matches: 8. The CDR3 here is CASSRTGEKQPQHF. DNA of the CDR3: TGTGCCAGCAGCCGCACAGGGGAAAAGCAGCCCCAGCATTTT.

The J gene is TRBJ1-5, the V gene TRBV19, with D maybe TRBD1 (5 bases). This CDR3 has 16 amino acids. V was pared by 2 bases and J by 1 base, with 12 bases between. The germline gives CDR1 LNHDA, CDR2 SQIVND (reference sequence). The CDR3 DNA follows: TGTGCCAGTAGTATAAGGGGAGAAGGGAGCAATCAGCCCCAGCATTTT. Protein product: CASSIRGEGSNQPQHF.

The J gene is TRBJ2-7, the V gene TRBV18; 10 bases line up with TRBD1. V gave up 4 bases and J gave up 4 bases; unmatched junction bases: 4. CDR3 size: 14 residues. Per the germline V gene, CDR1 is KGHSH and CDR2 is LQKENI. CDR3 region: CASSRDRGPYEQYF. The DNA for the CDR3 is TGTGCCAGCTCACGCGACAGGGGGCCTTACGAGCAGTACTTC.

The chain employs TRBV12-5 and TRBJ2-1; D remains ambiguous. CDR3 size: 15 residues. The V end lost 1 base, the J end lost 6 bases, and 13 bases lay between the germline ends. Germline lookup yields CDR1 LGHNT and CDR2 FRNRAP. For the CDR3, the DNA is TGTGCTAGTGGTTTGGCGACACCTCGGGTCAATGAGCAGTTCTTC. It translates to CASGLATPRVNEQFF.

As to this clone: One base away lies a much larger clone, so this may be a sequencing read error. Other DNA sequences in the sample encode the same CDR3. The chain has TRBV29-1 and TRBJ1-1; TRBD1 agrees at 12 bases. There are 15 residues in the CDR3. After removal of 5 bases from V and 8 bases from J, the junction contained 12 bases not matched to a gene. CDR1 and CDR2 from the germline V gene are SQVTM and ANQGSEA. For the CDR3, the DNA is TGCAGCGTTTCCCCCGTGGGACAGGGGGCCACAGAAGCTTTCTTT. Translation: CSVSPVGQGATEAFF.